Listed below are T cell receptor beta chains from one sample, sequenced in a study of blood T cell repertoires in COVID-19. Generated by immunoSEQ multiplex PCR, the TCRdb table keeps only in-frame clones and is missing some. The repertoire holds around 150,000 clones, with about nine tenths as singletons. The sequencing sample was made of peripheral blood. The receptors originated from an older woman with active or convalescent COVID-19. Each CDR3 is given with its conserved first and last residue. Each record gives: V gene, J gene, D gene, clone size, CDR3 protein, CDR3 DNA. A D gene is named only where the DNA matches it firmly. Only part of the rows carry a size: once, few, many, or a class if the clone is expanded.

>TRBV2|TRBJ1-1|-|-
CASRGDTYTEAFF
TGTGCCAGCAGGGGTGACACTTACACTGAAGCTTTCTTT
>TRBV19|TRBJ1-2|TRBD1|few
CASSISYGTGANYGYTF
TGTGCCAGTAGTATAAGCTATGGGACAGGGGCTAACTATGGCTACACCTTC
>TRBV5-1|TRBJ2-1|TRBD1|-
CASSLEGPTGGGGNEQFF
TGCGCCAGCAGCTTGGAGGGTCCAACAGGGGGCGGAGGGAATGAGCAGTTCTTC
>TRBV5-1|TRBJ1-2|TRBD1|-
CASSSDRLHRGYTF
TGCGCCAGCAGCTCGGACAGGCTCCATCGCGGCTACACCTTC
>TRBV12-3/TRBV12-4|TRBJ2-5|-|few
CASRRGETQYF
TGTGCCAGCAGAAGGGGGGAGACCCAGTACTTC
>TRBV10-3|TRBJ1-6|-|-
CAISDFEAGSPLHF
TGTGCCATCAGTGACTTTGAAGCGGGCTCACCCCTCCACTTT
>TRBV6-5|TRBJ1-5|-|-
CASRAGGNQPQHF
TGTGCCAGCCGGGCAGGGGGCAATCAGCCCCAGCATTTT
>TRBV19|TRBJ1-5|-|-
CASSNGQHHQPQHF
TGTGCCAGTAGTAATGGACAGCACCATCAGCCCCAGCATTTT
>TRBV5-8|TRBJ2-3|TRBD2|-
CASRRRGGTDTQYF
TGTGCCAGCAGGCGTCGGGGAGGGACAGATACGCAGTATTTT
>TRBV7-9|TRBJ2-3|TRBD1|-
CASSSGQGAFTDTQYF
TGTGCCAGCAGCTCGGGACAGGGTGCATTCACAGATACGCAGTATTTT
>TRBV10-2|TRBJ2-1|TRBD1|-
CASSKTGYNEQFF
TGCGCCAGCAGTAAGACAGGGTACAATGAGCAGTTCTTC
>TRBV5-4|TRBJ2-4|TRBD2|once
CASSLEGTSGGARAKNIQYF
TGTGCCAGCAGCTTGGAAGGGACTAGCGGGGGGGCTCGGGCCAAAAACATTCAGTACTTC
>TRBV6-5|TRBJ1-5|TRBD1|once
CASSGTGEQPQHF
TGTGCCAGCAGCGGGACAGGGGAACAGCCCCAGCATTTT
>TRBV12-3/TRBV12-4|TRBJ1-6|TRBD1|-
CASSRGGGSPLHF
TGTGCCAGCAGTCGAGGGGGCGGTTCACCCCTCCACTTT
>TRBV29-1|TRBJ2-5|TRBD2|-
CSVAYSGVVGTQYF
TGCAGCGTTGCCTATAGCGGGGTCGTTGGGACCCAGTACTTC
>TRBV6-5|TRBJ1-1|-|-
CASSQTTGTSTEAFF
TGTGCCAGCAGCCAAACCACAGGGACAAGCACTGAAGCTTTCTTT
>TRBV11-2|TRBJ1-3|-|-
CASSLSGAGAGNTIYF
TGTGCCAGCAGCTTATCTGGTGCAGGGGCTGGAAACACCATATATTTT